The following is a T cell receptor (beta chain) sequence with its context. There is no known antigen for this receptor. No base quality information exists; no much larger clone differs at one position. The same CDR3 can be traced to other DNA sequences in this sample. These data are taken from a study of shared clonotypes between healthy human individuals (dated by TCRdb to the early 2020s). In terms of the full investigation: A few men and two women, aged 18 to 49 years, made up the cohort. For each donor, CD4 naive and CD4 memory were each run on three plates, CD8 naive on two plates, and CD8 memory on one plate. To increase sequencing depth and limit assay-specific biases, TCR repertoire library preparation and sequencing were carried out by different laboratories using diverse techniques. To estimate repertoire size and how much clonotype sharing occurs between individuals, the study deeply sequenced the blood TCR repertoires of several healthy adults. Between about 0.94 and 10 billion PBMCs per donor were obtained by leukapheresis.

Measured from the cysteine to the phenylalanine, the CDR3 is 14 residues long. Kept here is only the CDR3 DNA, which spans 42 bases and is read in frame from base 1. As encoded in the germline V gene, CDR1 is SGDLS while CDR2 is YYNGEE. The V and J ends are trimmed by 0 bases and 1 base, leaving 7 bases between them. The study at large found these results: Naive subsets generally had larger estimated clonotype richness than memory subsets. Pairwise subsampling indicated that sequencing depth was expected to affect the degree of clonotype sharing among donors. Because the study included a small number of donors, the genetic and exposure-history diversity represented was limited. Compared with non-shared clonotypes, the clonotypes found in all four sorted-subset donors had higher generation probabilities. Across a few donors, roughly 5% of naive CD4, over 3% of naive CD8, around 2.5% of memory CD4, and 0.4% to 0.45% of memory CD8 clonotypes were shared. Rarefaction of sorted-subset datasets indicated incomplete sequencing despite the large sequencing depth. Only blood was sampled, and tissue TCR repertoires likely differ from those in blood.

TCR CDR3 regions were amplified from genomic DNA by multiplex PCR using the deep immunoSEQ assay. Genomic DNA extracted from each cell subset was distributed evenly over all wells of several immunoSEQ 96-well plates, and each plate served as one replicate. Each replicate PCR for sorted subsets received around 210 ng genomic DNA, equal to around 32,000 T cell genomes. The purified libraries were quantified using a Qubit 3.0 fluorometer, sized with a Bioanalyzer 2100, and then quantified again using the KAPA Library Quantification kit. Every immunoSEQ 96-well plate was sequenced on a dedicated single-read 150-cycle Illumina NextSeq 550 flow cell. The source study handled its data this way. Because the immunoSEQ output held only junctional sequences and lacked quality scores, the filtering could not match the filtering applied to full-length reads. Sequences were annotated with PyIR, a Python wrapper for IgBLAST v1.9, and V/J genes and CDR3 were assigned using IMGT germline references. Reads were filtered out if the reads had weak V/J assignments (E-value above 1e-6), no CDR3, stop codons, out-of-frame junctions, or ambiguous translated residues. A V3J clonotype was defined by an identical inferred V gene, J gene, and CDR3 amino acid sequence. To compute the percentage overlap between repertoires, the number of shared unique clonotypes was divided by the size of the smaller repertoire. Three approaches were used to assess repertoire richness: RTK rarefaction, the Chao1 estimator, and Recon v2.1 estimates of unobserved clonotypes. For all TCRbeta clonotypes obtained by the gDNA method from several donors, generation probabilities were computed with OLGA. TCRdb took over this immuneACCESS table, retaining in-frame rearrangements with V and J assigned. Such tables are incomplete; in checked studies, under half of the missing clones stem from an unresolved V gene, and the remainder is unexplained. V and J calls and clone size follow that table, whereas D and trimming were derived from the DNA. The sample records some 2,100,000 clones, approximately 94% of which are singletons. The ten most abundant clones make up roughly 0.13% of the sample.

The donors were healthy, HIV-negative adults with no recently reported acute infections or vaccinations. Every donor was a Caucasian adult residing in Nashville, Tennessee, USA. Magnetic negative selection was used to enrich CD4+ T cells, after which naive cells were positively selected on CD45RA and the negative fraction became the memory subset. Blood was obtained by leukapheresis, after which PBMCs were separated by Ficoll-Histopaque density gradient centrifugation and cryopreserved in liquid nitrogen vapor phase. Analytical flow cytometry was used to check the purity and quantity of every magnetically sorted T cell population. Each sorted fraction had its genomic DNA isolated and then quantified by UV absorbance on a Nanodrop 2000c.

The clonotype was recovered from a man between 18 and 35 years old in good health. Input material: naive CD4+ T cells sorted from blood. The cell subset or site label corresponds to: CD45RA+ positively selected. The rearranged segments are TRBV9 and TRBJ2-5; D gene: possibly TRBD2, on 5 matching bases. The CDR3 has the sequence CASSVEGAQETQYF. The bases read TGTGCCAGCAGCGTAGAGGGAGCCCAAGAGACCCAGTACTTC.